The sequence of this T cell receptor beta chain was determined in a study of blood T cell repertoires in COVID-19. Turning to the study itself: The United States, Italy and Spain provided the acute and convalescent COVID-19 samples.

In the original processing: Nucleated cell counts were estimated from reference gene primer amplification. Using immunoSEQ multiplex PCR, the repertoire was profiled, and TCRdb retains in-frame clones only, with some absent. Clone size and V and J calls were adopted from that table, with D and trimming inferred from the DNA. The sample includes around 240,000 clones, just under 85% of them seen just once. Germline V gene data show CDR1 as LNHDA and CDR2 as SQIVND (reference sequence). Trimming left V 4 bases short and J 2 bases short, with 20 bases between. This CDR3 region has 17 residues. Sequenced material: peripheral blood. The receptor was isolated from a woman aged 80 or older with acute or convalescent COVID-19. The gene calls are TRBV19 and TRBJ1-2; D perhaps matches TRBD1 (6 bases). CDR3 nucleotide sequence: TGTGCCAGTAGTAGCGGACCATCCCGGGGGGCCAACTATGGCTACACCTTC. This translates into CASSSGPSRGANYGYTF.